The 23 T cell receptor beta chains listed next were all sequenced from one sample in a study of blood T cell repertoires in COVID-19 (dated by TCRdb to 2020 to 2021). Library prep was done by the immunoSEQ multiplex PCR assay. TCRdb limited this immuneACCESS table to in-frame rearrangements with V and J called. A share of clones is missing; checked studies link under half to unresolved V genes, and the rest is unexplained. The sample table holds some 200,000 clones, of which 70% to 90% were seen once. The ten biggest clones cover roughly 12% of the sample. Sequencing was performed on peripheral blood. These receptors all stem from a human donor in a cohort sampled during active COVID-19.

The CDR3 reads CASSQGLAHEQFF. The DNA for the CDR3 is TGTGCCAGCAGCCAAGGACTAGCCCATGAGCAGTTCTTC. This chain links TRBV13 with TRBJ2-1; TRBD2 aligns across 8 bases. Germline V lookup: CDR1 PRHDT, CDR2 FYEKMQ (reference sequence). The V and J ends lost 5 bases and 8 bases, in that order; junction bases with no gene match: 5. The CDR3 is 13 amino acids.

The CDR3 nucleotides read TGTGCCAGCAGCCCGGGTTGGACAGGGAGCTCCTACGAGCAGTACTTC. It codes for CASSPGWTGSSYEQYF. J is TRBJ2-7 and V is TRBV7-3; 8 positions agree with TRBD1. Trimming cost V 5 bases and J 0 bases; bases outside gene matches: 9. CDR1 SGHTA and CDR2 FQGTGA come from the germline V gene. The CDR3 has 16 amino acids.

This clone was observed a single time. The chain couples TRBV6-6 to TRBJ2-7; D is unresolved. V was clipped by 0 bases and J by 4 bases, with 10 bases between them. The germline gives CDR1 MNHNY, CDR2 SVGAGI (reference sequence). The CDR3 covers 14 residues. The CDR3 loop is CASSYSGSAYEQYF. In DNA, the CDR3 is TGTGCCAGCAGTTACTCTGGCAGCGCATACGAGCAGTACTTC.

This clone has more than one count but fewer than ten. The CDR3 sequence is CASRGAGDGYTF. Here the CDR3 DNA reads TGTGCCAGCAGGGGGGCAGGGGATGGCTACACCTTC. The chain joins TRBV6-4 to TRBJ1-2; D may be TRBD1 (6 bases). Germline CDR1 MRHNA, CDR2 SNTAGT. The length of the CDR3 is 12 residues. V lost 6 bases to trimming and J lost 6 bases, with 11 bases between them.

The chain carries TRBV7-8 and TRBJ1-1, with D tentatively TRBD1 (6 bases). Germline-derived CDR1 and CDR2 are SGHVS and FQNEAQ. V lost 2 bases and J 4 bases, leaving 14 bases between the germline ends. The CDR3 loop spans 15 amino acids. The CDR3 loop is CASSLSGGAVTEAFF. The CDR3 DNA reads TGTGCCAGCAGCTTATCCGGGGGGGCGGTCACTGAAGCTTTCTTT.

This chain links TRBV7-2 with TRBJ1-6; D might be TRBD1 (6 bases). The CDR3 has 16 residues. The V and J ends lost 1 base and 6 bases respectively, with 13 bases between them. Germline CDR1 and CDR2: SGHTA and FQGNSA. CDR3 sequence (DNA): TGTGCCAGCAGCTTAGTAGGGGGATGGGTTAATTCACCCCTCCACTTT. This encodes CASSLVGGWVNSPLHF.

This clone was counted between two and nine times. The chain joins TRBV12-3 or TRBV12-4 to TRBJ1-1; maybe TRBD1 (6 bases). The CDR3 has 13 amino acids. The ends were cut back, 6 bases at V and 1 base at J, with 9 bases in the middle. CDR3 sequence (DNA): TGTGCCAGCAGCCTGACAGGGAACACTGAAGCTTTCTTT. Residues: CASSLTGNTEAFF.

This chain links TRBV7-9 with TRBJ1-4; possible D gene TRBD1, 5 bases. V was trimmed by 3 bases and J by 5 bases, leaving 10 bases between them. CDR3 length: 14 amino acids. Germline V CDR1 and CDR2: SEHNR, FQNEAQ (reference sequence). CDR3 coding DNA: TGTGCCAGCAGCTTTCCGCAGGGAAATGAAAAACTGTTTTTT. Translated: CASSFPQGNEKLFF. The full variable domain, completed using reference TRBV7-9 and TRBJ1-4, is DTGVSQNPRHKITKRGQNVTFRCDPISEHNRLYWYRQTLGQGPEFLTYFQNEAQLEKSRLLSDRFSAERPKGSFSTLEIQRTEQGDSAMYLCASSFPQGNEKLFFGSGTQLSVL.

The chain employs TRBV2 and TRBJ2-3, with a possible D match to TRBD2 (6 bases). V was pared by 7 bases and J by 0 bases, with 11 bases between. This CDR3 region has 14 residues. Germline lookup yields CDR1 SNHLY and CDR2 FYNNEI. The CDR3 sequence: CASTGLQSTDTQYF. The DNA for the CDR3 is TGTGCCAGCACGGGACTCCAGAGCACAGATACGCAGTATTTT.

The chain joins TRBV6-5 to TRBJ2-7; maybe TRBD1 (6 bases). There are 15 residues in the CDR3. CDR1 is MNHEY and CDR2 is SVGAGI in the germline V gene. V gave up 6 bases and J gave up 2 bases, with 17 bases separating them. CDR3 protein: CASSSFPGATYEQYF. The CDR3, as DNA: TGTGCCAGCAGCTCATTCCCAGGGGCGACCTACGAGCAGTACTTC.

The V and J genes are TRBV5-4 and TRBJ2-1; 7 bases agree with TRBD1. CDR3 size: 16 residues. The trim removed 1 base at V and 7 bases at J, leaving 11 bases unmatched. The V gene's germline CDR1 is SGHNT and CDR2 YYREEE (reference sequence). CDR3 coding DNA: TGTGCCAGCAGCTTGATAAGGGGGCAGGTGGGTAATGAGCAGTTCTTC. Translated: CASSLIRGQVGNEQFF.

This clone occurred once. The same CDR3 is also encoded by other DNA sequences in this sample. The CDR3, as DNA: TGTGCCAGCAGTTACTCCGGGGGCTCTGGAAACACCATATATTTT. This encodes CASSYSGGSGNTIYF. The V gene is TRBV6-5, the J gene TRBJ1-3; possibly TRBD1 for D (5 bases). Trimming left V 0 bases short and J 0 bases short, with 6 bases between. Germline CDR1 and CDR2: MNHEY and SVGAGI. The CDR3 sequence is 15 residues long.

The gene calls are TRBV27 and TRBJ2-7; 10 bases are a match to TRBD1. With V trimmed by 6 bases and J by 7 bases, 9 bases remained unmatched. The CDR3 runs 14 residues. CDR1 and CDR2 (germline): MNHEY, SMNVEV (reference sequence). The CDR3 here is CASSRAGTGEEQYF. The CDR3 DNA sequence: TGTGCCAGCAGCCGCGCCGGGACAGGGGAAGAGCAGTACTTC.

The V gene is TRBV4-2, the J gene TRBJ2-7; 8 bases are shared with TRBD2. The trim removed 1 base at V and 0 bases at J, leaving 8 bases unmatched. This CDR3 is 17 amino acids long. The germline CDR1 and CDR2 sequences are LGHNA and YNFKEQ. CDR3 bases: TGTGCCAGCAGCCAAGGCCACACTAGCGGAGGCTCCTACGAGCAGTACTTC. This gives the protein CASSQGHTSGGSYEQYF.

The rearrangement links TRBV4-2 to TRBJ1-1; 9 bases match TRBD1. This CDR3 is built from 14 residues. V lost 3 bases to trimming and J lost 3 bases; unmatched junction nucleotides: 2. Germline V CDR1 and CDR2: LGHNA, YNFKEQ. Here the CDR3 reads CASSQRDRDTEAFF. For the CDR3, the DNA is TGTGCCAGCAGCCAGAGGGACAGGGACACTGAAGCTTTCTTT.

This chain joins TRBV2 and TRBJ1-2; possible D gene TRBD1, 5 bases. The CDR3 has 14 amino acids. V lost 0 bases and J 6 bases, leaving 11 bases between the germline ends. The germline gives CDR1 SNHLY, CDR2 FYNNEI. The CDR3 sequence is CASSEALLQDGYTF. As DNA, the CDR3 is TGTGCCAGCAGTGAAGCGCTTTTACAGGATGGCTACACCTTC.

The chain links TRBV2 to TRBJ1-2, with D unclear. Looked up from germline, CDR1 is SNHLY and CDR2 is FYNNEI. Between the trimmed V and J ends, which lost 7 bases and 7 bases, there was a span of 19 bases. CDR3 size: 14 residues. CDR3 DNA: TGTGCCAGCACCAACAGCCAGCGGCAACTTGGCTACACCTTC. Residues: CASTNSQRQLGYTF.

The chain joins TRBV4-2 to TRBJ1-2; D uncertain. With 0 bases removed from V and 4 bases from J, the gap between germline ends came to 12 bases. The CDR3 covers 15 residues. CDR1 is LGHNA and CDR2 is YNFKEQ in the germline V gene. The CDR3 region is CASSQDEDRGYGYTF. The CDR3 DNA reads TGTGCCAGCAGCCAAGATGAGGACCGGGGCTATGGCTACACCTTC.

V gene TRBV3-1 (or the pseudogene TRBV3-2) combines with J gene TRBJ1-4; D is possibly TRBD1 (6 bases). The CDR3 has 14 amino acids. V lost 4 bases, J lost 1 base, and 7 bases lay in between. The germline V gene has CDR1 LGHDT and CDR2 YNNKEL (reference sequence). CDR3 coding DNA: TGTGCCAGCAGCCTCAGGGGAACTAATGAAAAACTGTTTTTT. It specifies CASSLRGTNEKLFF.

This clone was observed a single time. CDR3 DNA sequence: TGTGCCAGCAGCTTAGTCTTGGAGGGGTCTTACGAGCAGTACTTC. Residues: CASSLVLEGSYEQYF. The J gene is TRBJ2-7, the V gene TRBV7-8; D is possibly TRBD2 (6 bases). Germline CDR1 SGHVS, CDR2 FQNEAQ. This CDR3 is 15 amino acids long. Trimming took 1 base from V and 4 from J, leaving 14 bases between them.

CDR3 loop: CSVVRDLGGELFF. The CDR3 DNA follows: TGCAGCGTTGTACGGGATTTGGGCGGGGAGCTGTTTTTT. The chain couples TRBV29-1 to TRBJ2-2; D possibly corresponds to TRBD2 (5 bases). V lost 4 bases and J lost 7, with 13 bases in between. CDR3 length equals 13 residues. From germline, CDR1 is SQVTM and CDR2 ANQGSEA.

This clone was observed a few times. The V call is TRBV2, the J call TRBJ2-1; TRBD2 matches at 10 bases. V shed 8 bases, J shed 7 bases, and the junction held 8 bases outside the gene matches. This CDR3 spans 14 amino acids. From germline, CDR1 is SNHLY and CDR2 FYNNEI. CDR3 DNA sequence: TGTGCCAGCCTAGCGGGAGTCCCGGGGAATGAGCAGTTCTTC. The encoded protein is CASLAGVPGNEQFF.

This clone was observed a handful of times. The chain joins TRBV13 to TRBJ2-2; 7 nucleotides match TRBD2. V was clipped by 2 bases and J by 4 bases; unmatched bases: 10. The germline V gene encodes CDR1 PRHDT and CDR2 FYEKMQ (reference sequence). The CDR3 is 17 residues long. The CDR3 sequence: CASSLTPGGVFTGELFF. CDR3 bases: TGTGCCAGCAGCTTAACCCCTGGGGGGGTGTTCACCGGGGAGCTGTTTTTT.